Each of the 20 T cell receptor beta chains below was sequenced from the same sample in a study of blood T cell repertoires in COVID-19. This table comes from immunoSEQ multiplex PCR, and its TCRdb copy is limited to in-frame clones, with some not included. The sample has under 150,000 clones, around 80% seen once. The sequencing input was peripheral blood. The receptors shown here come from a woman over 75 with active or convalescent COVID-19.

This clone was found once. The chain carries TRBV6-2 or TRBV6-3 and TRBJ2-3, with 8 bases identical to TRBD2. Germline trimming cut 6 bases from V and 1 base from J; bases unmatched to any gene: 18. CDR3 size: 19 residues. The V gene's germline CDR1 is MNHEY and CDR2 SVGEGT. The CDR3 sequence: CASSQPPPGGLMGTDTQYF. The CDR3 nucleotides read TGTGCCAGCAGCCAACCCCCTCCGGGAGGGCTAATGGGCACAGATACGCAGTATTTT.

The chain employs TRBV7-9 and TRBJ1-1, with no clear D. In germline, CDR1 is SEHNR, CDR2 FQNEAQ (reference sequence). This CDR3 is 14 amino acids long. Trimming removed 2 bases at V and 2 bases at J, with 9 bases between. The CDR3 is CASSLSTVNTEAFF. The CDR3 DNA sequence: TGTGCCAGCAGCTTATCAACGGTAAACACTGAAGCTTTCTTT. The full variable domain, in which reference TRBV7-9 and TRBJ1-1 provide the parts outside the CDR3, is DTGVSQNPRHKITKRGQNVTFRCDPISEHNRLYWYRQTLGQGPEFLTYFQNEAQLEKSRLLSDRFSAERPKGSFSTLEIQRTEQGDSAMYLCASSLSTVNTEAFFGQGTRLTVV.

The CDR3 DNA follows: TGTGCCAGCAGACAGAACCTCTCTGGAAACACCATATATTTT. It translates to CASRQNLSGNTIYF. This rearrangement joins TRBV6-5 to TRBJ1-3, with no clear D. Trimming cost V 6 bases and J 0 bases, with 9 bases left between them. The germline CDR1 and CDR2 sequences are MNHEY and SVGAGI. The CDR3 has 14 amino acids.

The chain is built from TRBV30 and TRBJ1-1, with no clear D. The germline V gene encodes CDR1 GTSNPN and CDR2 SVGIG (reference sequence). Trimming pared 0 bases from V and 1 base from J, leaving 15 bases between. The CDR3 totals 16 residues. CDR3 sequence: CAWSVQPAGSNTEAFF. CDR3 coding DNA: TGTGCCTGGAGTGTACAACCCGCAGGCTCGAACACTGAAGCTTTCTTT. The variable domain in full, completed from reference TRBV30 and TRBJ1-1, reads SQTIHQWPATLVQPVGSPLSLECTVEGTSNPNLYWYRQAAGRGLQLLFYSVGIGQISSEVPQNLSASRPQDRQFILSSKKLLLSDSGFYLCAWSVQPAGSNTEAFFGQGTRLTVV.

V gene TRBV13 combines with J gene TRBJ2-3; possibly TRBD1 for D (6 bases). Trimming took 5 bases from V and 0 from J, leaving 12 bases between them. The CDR3 is made up of 15 amino acids. Germline V CDR1 and CDR2: PRHDT, FYEKMQ (reference sequence). DNA for the CDR3: TGTGCCAGCAGCGCCGGGACACCTAGCACAGATACGCAGTATTTT. Amino acid sequence: CASSAGTPSTDTQYF.

This chain connects TRBV7-2 to TRBJ1-6; 9 bases line up with TRBD1. The trim removed 1 base at V and 9 bases at J, leaving 7 bases unmatched. Per germline, CDR1 SGHTA and CDR2 FQGNSA. This CDR3 is built from 16 residues. CDR3 sequence reads: CASSLVGGQGTSPLHF. The CDR3 DNA sequence: TGTGCCAGCAGCTTAGTAGGCGGACAGGGGACTTCACCCCTCCACTTT.

The chain is built from TRBV9 and TRBJ1-2; perhaps TRBD1 as D (6 bases). This CDR3 region has 16 residues. Germline values: CDR1 SGDLS, CDR2 YYNGEE. Deletions cut 3 bases from V and 5 bases from J, with 20 bases between. Here the CDR3 reads CASSASRQGLWYGYTF. DNA of the CDR3: TGTGCCAGCAGCGCAAGCCGGCAGGGGTTATGGTATGGCTACACCTTC.

CDR3 sequence reads: CASSQEPNRGNTEAFF. CDR3 sequence (DNA): TGTGCCAGCAGCCAAGAACCAAATCGGGGGAACACTGAAGCTTTCTTT. V is TRBV4-2 and J is TRBJ1-1; D not certain. In germline, CDR1 is LGHNA, CDR2 YNFKEQ. This CDR3 comprises 16 residues. V was shortened by 0 bases and J by 1 base, with 12 bases between the two germline ends.

This clone was detected a few times. This rearrangement joins TRBV5-6 to TRBJ1-2; D call uncertain. V was cut by 0 bases and J by 8 bases, with 11 bases left in between. In germline, CDR1 is SGHDT, CDR2 YYEEEE. This CDR3 has 13 residues. Written as DNA, the CDR3 is TGTGCCAGCAGCTTGGGATCCGGGATCGGCTACACCTTC. It translates to CASSLGSGIGYTF.

J is TRBJ2-3 and V is TRBV7-8; 11 bases line up with TRBD2. The CDR3 has 17 residues. V gave up 0 bases and J gave up 5 bases; unmatched junction bases: 7. CDR1 and CDR2 from the germline V gene are SGHVS and FQNEAQ. Here the CDR3 reads CASSLALSGGALDTQYF. The CDR3, as DNA: TGTGCCAGCAGCTTAGCGCTTAGCGGGGGGGCCTTAGATACGCAGTATTTT.

This rearrangement joins TRBV4-3 to TRBJ2-1, with D perhaps matching TRBD1 (5 bases). The CDR3 has 15 residues. Deletions cut 0 bases from V and 5 bases from J, with 11 bases between. In germline, CDR1 is LGHNA, CDR2 YSLEER. CDR3 region: CASSQDLRGNNEQFF. CDR3 nucleotides: TGCGCCAGCAGCCAAGATCTAAGGGGTAACAATGAGCAGTTCTTC.

V gene TRBV4-3 combines with J gene TRBJ2-2, with D possibly TRBD2 on 6 matching bases. Per germline, CDR1 LGHNA and CDR2 YSLEER. This CDR3 contains 15 residues. Trimming took 4 bases from V and 6 from J, leaving 15 bases between them. CDR3 in DNA: TGCGCCAGCAGCCTGACTAGGCTGGGGTCCGGGGAGCTGTTTTTT. Its translation: CASSLTRLGSGELFF.

V and J are TRBV7-9 and TRBJ1-2; D remains unclear. From germline, CDR1 is SEHNR and CDR2 FQNEAQ (reference sequence). CDR3 size: 14 residues. The V gene lost 1 base and the J gene lost 3 bases, with 9 bases spanning the gap. As DNA, the CDR3 is TGTGCCAGCAGCTTAGAAGGTGACTACTATGGCTACACCTTC. Its translation is CASSLEGDYYGYTF.

This rearrangement joins TRBV2 to TRBJ2-1; D may be TRBD1 (6 bases). V gave up 8 bases and J gave up 5 bases, with 16 bases separating them. CDR1 is SNHLY, CDR2 FYNNEI, per germline. The CDR3 is 14 residues long. CDR3 in DNA: TGTGCCAGCGAAGGGGGTGGGGTACACAATGAGCAGTTCTTC. Amino acid sequence: CASEGGGVHNEQFF.

Only a few counts were recorded for this clone. This sequence joins TRBV7-9 and TRBJ2-7, with TRBD1 as a possible D gene (5 bases). The CDR3 is 14 residues long. Trimming stripped 1 base from V and 3 bases from J, with 10 bases between. In germline, CDR1 is SEHNR, CDR2 FQNEAQ (reference sequence). The CDR3 region is CASSLGTPRYEQYF. The DNA of the CDR3 is TGTGCCAGCAGCTTAGGGACACCACGCTACGAGCAGTACTTC. Full variable domain (remainder filled in from reference TRBV7-9 and TRBJ2-7): DTGVSQNPRHKITKRGQNVTFRCDPISEHNRLYWYRQTLGQGPEFLTYFQNEAQLEKSRLLSDRFSAERPKGSFSTLEIQRTEQGDSAMYLCASSLGTPRYEQYFGPGTRLTVT.

The chain combines TRBV19 with TRBJ1-5; no definite D call. CDR1 and CDR2 (germline): LNHDA, SQIVND (reference sequence). Deletions cut 7 bases from V and 2 bases from J, with 15 bases between. The CDR3 consists of 15 residues. The CDR3 reads CASTYQSAGNQPQHF. The CDR3 nucleotides are TGTGCCAGTACCTATCAGTCAGCGGGCAATCAGCCCCAGCATTTT.

This clone has only a few counts. The J gene is TRBJ1-2, the V gene TRBV28; D might be TRBD1 (6 bases). The germline gives CDR1 MDHEN, CDR2 SYDVKM. CDR3 size: 14 residues. Trimming removed 3 bases at V and 6 bases at J, with 14 bases between. The CDR3 DNA reads as TGTGCCAGCAGTTTTGAAACAGGGAGAGATGGCTACACCTTC. This codes for CASSFETGRDGYTF.

In DNA form, the CDR3 reads TGTGCCAGCAGCTTAAATAGGGGGATTAGCACAGATACGCAGTATTTT. Residues: CASSLNRGISTDTQYF. V gene TRBV7-3 combines with J gene TRBJ2-3, with a weak D call TRBD1 (6 bases). The V gene lost 1 base and the J gene lost 0 bases, with 11 bases spanning the gap. Per germline, CDR1 SGHTA and CDR2 FQGTGA. The CDR3 extends over 16 amino acids. The full variable domain, rest sourced from reference TRBV7-3 and TRBJ2-3, is GAGVSQTPSNKVTEKGKYVELRCDPISGHTALYWYRQSLGQGPEFLIYFQGTGAADDSGLPNDRFFAVRPEGSVSTLKIQRTERGDSAVYLCASSLNRGISTDTQYFGPGTRLTVL.

V usage is TRBV7-6 and J usage is TRBJ1-4; no definite D call. V gave up 5 bases and J gave up 0 bases, with 7 bases separating them. The CDR3 loop spans 14 amino acids. Germline V gives CDR1 SGHVS, CDR2 FNYEAQ. CDR3 amino acids: CASSPLATNEKLFF. The CDR3 DNA follows: TGTGCCAGCAGCCCACTTGCAACTAATGAAAAACTGTTTTTT.

This chain joins TRBV4-3 and TRBJ2-2; TRBD2 aligns across 8 bases. The length of the CDR3 is 18 residues. The germline CDR1 and CDR2 sequences are LGHNA and YSLEER. The junction had 11 bases not matched to a gene; V was cut back by 1 base and J by 4 bases. For the CDR3, the DNA is TGCGCCAGCAGCCAAGTGACGGGGGGGGGCGCTGGCACCGGGGAGCTGTTTTTT. It yields the protein CASSQVTGGGAGTGELFF.